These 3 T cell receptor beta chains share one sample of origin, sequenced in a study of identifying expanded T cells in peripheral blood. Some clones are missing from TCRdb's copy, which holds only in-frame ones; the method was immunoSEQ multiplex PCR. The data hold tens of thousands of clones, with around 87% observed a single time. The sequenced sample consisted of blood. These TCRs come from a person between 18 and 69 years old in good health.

Written as DNA, the CDR3 is TGCGCCAGCAGCTTGGGACTAGCGGGCCCACTTACCGGGGAGCTGTTTTTT. Protein sequence: CASSLGLAGPLTGELFF. This rearrangement joins TRBV5-1 to TRBJ2-2, with 10 bases identical to TRBD2. Germline V gene sequence: CDR1 SGHRS, CDR2 YFSETQ. V lost 0 bases to trimming and J lost 5 bases; unmatched junction nucleotides: 7. The length of the CDR3 is 17 residues.

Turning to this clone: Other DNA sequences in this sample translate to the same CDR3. Here the CDR3 reads CASSTLAGGYNEQFF. As DNA, the CDR3 is TGTGCCAGTAGTACACTAGCGGGAGGCTACAATGAGCAGTTCTTC. V is TRBV19 and J is TRBJ2-1, with 12 nucleotides matching TRBD2. Germline values: CDR1 LNHDA, CDR2 SQIVND (reference sequence). V shed 4 bases and J 3 bases; nucleotides not matched to a gene: 1. The CDR3 sequence is 15 residues long.

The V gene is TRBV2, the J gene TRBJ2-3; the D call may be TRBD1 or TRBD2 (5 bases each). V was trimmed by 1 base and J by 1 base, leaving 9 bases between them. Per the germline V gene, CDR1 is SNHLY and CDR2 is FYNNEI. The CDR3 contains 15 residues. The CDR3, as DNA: TGTGCCAGCAGTGAAGTCCGGGGACGCACAGATACGCAGTATTTT. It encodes CASSEVRGRTDTQYF.